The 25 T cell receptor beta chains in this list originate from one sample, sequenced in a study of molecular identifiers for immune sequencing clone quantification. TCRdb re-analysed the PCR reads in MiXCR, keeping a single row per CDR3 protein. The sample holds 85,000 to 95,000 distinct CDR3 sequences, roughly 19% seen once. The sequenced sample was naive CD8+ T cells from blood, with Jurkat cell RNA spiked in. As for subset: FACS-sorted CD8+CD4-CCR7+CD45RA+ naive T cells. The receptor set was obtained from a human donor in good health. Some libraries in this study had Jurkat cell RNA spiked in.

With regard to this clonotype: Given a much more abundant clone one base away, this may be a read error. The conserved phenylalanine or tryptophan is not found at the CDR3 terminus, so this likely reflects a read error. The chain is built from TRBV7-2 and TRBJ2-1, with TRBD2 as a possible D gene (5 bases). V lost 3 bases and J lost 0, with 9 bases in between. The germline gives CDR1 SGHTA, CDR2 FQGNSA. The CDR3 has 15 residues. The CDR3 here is CASSFGGFSYNEQFI. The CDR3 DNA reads TGTGCCAGCAGCTTTGGCGGGTTCTCCTACAATGAGCAGTTCATC.

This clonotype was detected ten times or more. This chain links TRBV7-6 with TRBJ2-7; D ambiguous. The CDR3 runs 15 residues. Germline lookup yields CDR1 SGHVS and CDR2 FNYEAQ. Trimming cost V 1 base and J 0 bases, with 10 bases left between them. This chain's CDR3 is CASSLGPASSYEQYF. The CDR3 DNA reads TGTGCCAGCAGCTTAGGCCCAGCCAGCTCCTACGAGCAGTACTTC.

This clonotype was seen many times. In DNA form, the CDR3 reads TGTGCCAGCAGTCCCGGGACAGGGGAAGCTTTCTTT. As protein: CASSPGTGEAFF. This chain uses TRBV12-3 or TRBV12-4 with TRBJ1-1; TRBD1 agrees at 9 bases. This CDR3 is built from 12 residues. Trimming at V came to 5 bases and at J to 8 bases, leaving 3 bases not matched to a gene.

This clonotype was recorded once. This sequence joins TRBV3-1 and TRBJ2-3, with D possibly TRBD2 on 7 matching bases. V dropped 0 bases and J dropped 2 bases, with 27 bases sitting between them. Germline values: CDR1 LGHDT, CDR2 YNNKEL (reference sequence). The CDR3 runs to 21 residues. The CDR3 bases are TGTGCCAGCAGCCAAGATGAGGGGGGGGGGGGGGGAAAACCCCCCACAGATACGCAGTATTTT. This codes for CASSQDEGGGGGKPPTDTQYF.

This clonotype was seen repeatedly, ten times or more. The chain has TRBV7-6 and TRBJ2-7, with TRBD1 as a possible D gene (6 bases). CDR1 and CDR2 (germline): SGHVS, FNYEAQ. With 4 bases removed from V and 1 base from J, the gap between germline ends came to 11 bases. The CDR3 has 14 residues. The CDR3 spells CASSSFQGSYEQYF. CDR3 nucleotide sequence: TGTGCCAGCAGCTCGTTCCAGGGGTCCTACGAGCAGTACTTC.

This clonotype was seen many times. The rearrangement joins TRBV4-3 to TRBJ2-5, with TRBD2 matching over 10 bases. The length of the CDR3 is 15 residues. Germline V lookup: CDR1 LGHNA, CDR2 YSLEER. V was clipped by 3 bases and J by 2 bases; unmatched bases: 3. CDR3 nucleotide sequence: TGCGCCAGCAGCCAGGGACTAGCGAGGCAAGAGACCCAGTACTTC. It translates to CASSQGLARQETQYF.

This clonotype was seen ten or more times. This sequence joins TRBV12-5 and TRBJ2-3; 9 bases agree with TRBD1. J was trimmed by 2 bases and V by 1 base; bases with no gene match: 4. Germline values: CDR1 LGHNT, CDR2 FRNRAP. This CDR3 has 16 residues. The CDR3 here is CASGLAQGADTDTQYF. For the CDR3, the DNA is TGTGCTAGTGGTTTGGCACAGGGGGCCGACACAGATACGCAGTATTTT.

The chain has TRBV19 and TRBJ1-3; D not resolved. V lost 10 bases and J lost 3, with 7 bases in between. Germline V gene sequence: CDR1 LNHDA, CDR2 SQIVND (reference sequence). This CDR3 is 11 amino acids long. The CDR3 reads CATLFGNTIYF. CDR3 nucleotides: TGTGCCACCCTGTTTGGAAACACCATATATTTT. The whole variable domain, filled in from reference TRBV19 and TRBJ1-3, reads DGGITQSPKYLFRKEGQNVTLSCEQNLNHDAMYWYRQDPGQGLRLIYYSQIVNDFQKGDIAEGYSVSREKKESFPLTVTSAQKNPTAFYLCATLFGNTIYFGEGSWLTVV.

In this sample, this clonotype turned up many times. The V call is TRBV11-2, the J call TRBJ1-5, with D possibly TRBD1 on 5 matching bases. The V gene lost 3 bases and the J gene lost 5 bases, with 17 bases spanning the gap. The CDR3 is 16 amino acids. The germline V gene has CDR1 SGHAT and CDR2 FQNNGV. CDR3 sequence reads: CASSLGPAGYHQPQHF. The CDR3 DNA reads TGTGCCAGCAGCTTGGGTCCGGCAGGGTACCATCAGCCCCAGCATTTT.

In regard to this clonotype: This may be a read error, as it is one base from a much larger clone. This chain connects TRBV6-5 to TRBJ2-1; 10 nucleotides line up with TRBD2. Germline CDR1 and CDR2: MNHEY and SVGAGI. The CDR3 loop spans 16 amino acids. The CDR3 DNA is TGTGCCGGCAGCCCCCGTCTAGCGGGAGCCGGGGATGAGCAGTTCTTC. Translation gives CAGSPRLAGAGDEQFF.

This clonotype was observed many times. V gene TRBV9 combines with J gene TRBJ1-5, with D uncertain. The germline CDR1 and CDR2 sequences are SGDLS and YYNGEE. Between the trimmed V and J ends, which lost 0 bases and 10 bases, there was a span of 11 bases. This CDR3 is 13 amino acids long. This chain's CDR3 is CASSVAEGGPQHF. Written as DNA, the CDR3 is TGTGCCAGCAGCGTAGCGGAGGGCGGTCCCCAGCATTTT.

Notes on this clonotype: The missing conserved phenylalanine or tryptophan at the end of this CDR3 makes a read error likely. Here the CDR3 reads CASSQTLGTGMDEQYS. The CDR3 DNA follows: TGTGCCAGCAGTCAGACGCTTGGGACAGGGATGGACGAGCAGTACTCC. This chain joins TRBV4-2 and TRBJ2-7, with 9 bases matching TRBD1. The CDR3 sequence is 16 residues long. Germline V gene data show CDR1 as LGHNA and CDR2 as YNFKEQ. Germline trimming cut 6 bases from V and 5 bases from J; bases unmatched to any gene: 14.

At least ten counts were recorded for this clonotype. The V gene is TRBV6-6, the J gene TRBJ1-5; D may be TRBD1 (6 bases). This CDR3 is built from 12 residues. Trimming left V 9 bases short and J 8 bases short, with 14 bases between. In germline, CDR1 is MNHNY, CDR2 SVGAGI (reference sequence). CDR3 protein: CASEAGVEPQHF. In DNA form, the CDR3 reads TGTGCCAGTGAGGCAGGGGTTGAGCCCCAGCATTTT.

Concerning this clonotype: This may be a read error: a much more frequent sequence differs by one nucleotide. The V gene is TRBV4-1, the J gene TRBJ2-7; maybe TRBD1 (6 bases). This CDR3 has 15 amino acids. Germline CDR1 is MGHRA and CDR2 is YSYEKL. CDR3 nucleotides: TGCGCCAGCAGCCAAGGAGGAGGACAGAATTACGAGCGGTACTTC. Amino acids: CASSQGGGQNYERYF.

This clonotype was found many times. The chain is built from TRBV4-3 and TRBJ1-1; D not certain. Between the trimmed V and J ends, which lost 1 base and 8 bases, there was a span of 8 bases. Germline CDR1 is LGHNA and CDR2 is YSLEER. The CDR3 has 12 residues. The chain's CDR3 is CASSQAEEEAFF. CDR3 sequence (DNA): TGCGCCAGCAGCCAAGCCGAGGAAGAAGCTTTCTTT.

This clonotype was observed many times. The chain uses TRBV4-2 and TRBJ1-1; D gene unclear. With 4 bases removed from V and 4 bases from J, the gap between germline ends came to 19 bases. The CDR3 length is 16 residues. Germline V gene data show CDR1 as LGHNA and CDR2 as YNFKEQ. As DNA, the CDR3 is TGTGCCAGCAGCCTGCGAGAAACCGGCGGGAGCACTGAAGCTTTCTTT. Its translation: CASSLRETGGSTEAFF.

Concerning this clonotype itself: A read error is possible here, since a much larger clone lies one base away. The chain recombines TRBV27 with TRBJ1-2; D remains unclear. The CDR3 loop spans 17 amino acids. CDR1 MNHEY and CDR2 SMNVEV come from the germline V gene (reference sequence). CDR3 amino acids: CASSLVGEGLANHGYTF. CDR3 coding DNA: TGTGCCAGCAGTTTAGTAGGAGAAGGACTAGCTAACCATGGCTACACCTTC.

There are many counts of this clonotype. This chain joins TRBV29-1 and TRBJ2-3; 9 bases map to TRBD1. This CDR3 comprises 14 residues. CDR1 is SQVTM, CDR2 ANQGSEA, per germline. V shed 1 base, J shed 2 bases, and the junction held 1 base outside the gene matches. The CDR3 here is CSVEGTGVTDTQYF. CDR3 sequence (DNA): TGCAGCGTTGAAGGGACAGGGGTCACAGATACGCAGTATTTT.

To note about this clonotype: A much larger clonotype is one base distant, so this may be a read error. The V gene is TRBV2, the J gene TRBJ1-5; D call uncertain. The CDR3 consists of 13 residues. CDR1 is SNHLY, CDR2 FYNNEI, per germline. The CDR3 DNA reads TGTGCCAGCAGTGAACCTGAGAATCAGCCCCAGCGTTTT. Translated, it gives CASSEPENQPQRF.

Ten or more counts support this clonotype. The CDR3, as DNA: TGTGCCAGCAGTTTACAGGGAAGGTACGAGCAGTACTTC. This translates into CASSLQGRYEQYF. The chain has TRBV27 and TRBJ2-7, with a weak D call TRBD1 (5 bases). Trimming pared 2 bases from V and 4 bases from J, leaving 9 bases between. Germline-derived CDR1 and CDR2 are MNHEY and SMNVEV (reference sequence). This CDR3 region has 13 residues.

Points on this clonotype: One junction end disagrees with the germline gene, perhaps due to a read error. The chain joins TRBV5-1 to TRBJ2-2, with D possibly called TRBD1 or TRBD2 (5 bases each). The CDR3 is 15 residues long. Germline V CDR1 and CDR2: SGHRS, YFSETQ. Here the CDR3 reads CASSPGTSSTGELLF. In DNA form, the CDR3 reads TGCGCCAGCAGCCCCGGGACCTCGTCTACTGGGGAGCTGCTTTTT.

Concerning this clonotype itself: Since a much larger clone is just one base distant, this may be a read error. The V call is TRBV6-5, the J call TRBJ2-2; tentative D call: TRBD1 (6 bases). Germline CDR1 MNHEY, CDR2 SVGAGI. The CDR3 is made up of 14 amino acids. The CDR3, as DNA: TGTGCCAGCAGTTCACCAGGGGTTACCGGGGAGCCGTTTTTT. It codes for CASSSPGVTGEPFF.

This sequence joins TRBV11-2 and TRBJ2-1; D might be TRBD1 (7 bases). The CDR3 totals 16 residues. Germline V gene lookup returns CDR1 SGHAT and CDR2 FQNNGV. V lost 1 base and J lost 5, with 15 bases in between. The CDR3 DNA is TGTGCCAGCAGCTTAGGCGCAGGGGGGTTAAACAATGAGCAGTTCTTC. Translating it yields CASSLGAGGLNNEQFF.

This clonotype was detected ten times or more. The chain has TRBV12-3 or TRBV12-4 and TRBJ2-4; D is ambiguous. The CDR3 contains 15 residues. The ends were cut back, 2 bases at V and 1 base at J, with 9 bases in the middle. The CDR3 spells CASSLYGVAKNIQYF. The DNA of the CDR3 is TGTGCCAGCAGTTTATATGGGGTGGCCAAAAACATTCAGTACTTC.

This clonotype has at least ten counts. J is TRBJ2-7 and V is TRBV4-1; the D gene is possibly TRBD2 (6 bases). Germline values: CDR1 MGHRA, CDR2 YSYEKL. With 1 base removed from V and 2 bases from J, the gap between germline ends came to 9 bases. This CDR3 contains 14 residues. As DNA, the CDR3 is TGCGCCAGCAGCCAAGGGGCGGGGACCTACGAGCAGTACTTC. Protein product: CASSQGAGTYEQYF.